This TCR beta chain comes out of a study of blood T cells in healthy people across ages (dated by TCRdb to between 2014 and 2017). General notes on the study: Template switching captured roughly one uniquely barcoded TCR beta cDNA molecule per two T cells in model experiments. The study measured age-related changes in TCR beta repertoire diversity using deep sequencing normalized with unique cDNA molecular identifiers. The donors were split into four age groups: young (average 16 years), middle-aged (around 37), aged (around 67) and long-lived (more than 80). To avoid experimental bias, donors of different ages were randomly spread across the sequencing lanes. Two additional independent replicas of 1 million unique cDNA reads from the same blood draw were analyzed for two donors (one aged 18 to 30 and one aged 80 or older).

Libraries were constructed by 5' RACE. The instrument was an Illumina HiSeq 2500. A second 7 to 11 cycle PCR used a sample-barcoded 5' primer and a J-beta primer mix. Each TCR beta cDNA molecule received a unique molecular identifier from a template-switch 5' adaptor carrying 12 random nucleotides. Each sample yielded at least 3 million CDR3-containing paired-end reads. First-strand cDNA was synthesized from all RNA with the Mint cDNA synthesis kit, primed by a TRBC-specific oligonucleotide. Following uracil-DNA glycosylase treatment, all cDNA underwent a first 18-cycle PCR with the universal primers M1SS and BC2_uni_R. The authors' pipeline ran thus. For normalization, 1 million high-quality reads, each with a distinct molecular identifier, were randomly selected from each sample. Instead of being binned into consensus sequences, reads with shared molecular identifiers were discarded. MiTCR, set to a Q25 quality threshold and the strictest error-elimination algorithm, was used for CDR3 identification, clonotype clustering and error correction. Lower-bound total TCR beta diversity was estimated with a nonparametric unseen species model using Euler transformation. TCRdb cleaned the public reads at Q25 with fastp, built clones with MiXCR and kept in-frame beta chains. All rows with the same CDR3 protein become a single entry with the most common DNA and genes. TCRdb, not the authors, supplied the V and J calls. The sample table holds about a million distinct CDR3 sequences, of which under 50% were seen once. About an eighth of the sample goes to the ten largest clones.

This clonotype came up many times. Its cognate antigen has yet to be identified. Base qualities are missing; no much larger clone stands one base away. The donors were roughly 38 Caucasian individuals from Russia, aged about 6 to 100 years, who were systemically healthy. Each donor gave approximately 10 milliliters of peripheral blood, collected into EDTA-treated Vacutainer tubes. PBMCs were isolated by Ficoll-Paque density-gradient centrifugation, with at least 7 million obtained per sample. Trizol reagent was used to extract total RNA from the PBMCs, yielding at least 6 micrograms per sample. The percentages of naive CD45RAhigh/CD27high T cells were determined by flow cytometry on a PBMC aliquot from every donor. Beyond this particular receptor, the publication reports: Compared with the aged group, the long-lived group had more naive CD4+ T cells, fewer expanded clones and increased TCR diversity, a pattern suggesting age selection. As age increased, observed TCR beta diversity per million T cells dropped in a roughly linear way, and a significant reduction was already evident by age about 40. Because profiling used bulk unsorted PBMCs, naive and antigen-experienced compartments could not be compared conclusively. Observed TCR beta diversity correlated strongly with the percentage of naive T cells measured by flow cytometry. Because donor CMV infection status was unknown, age-related changes in expanded clonotypes were potentially confounded. Total diversity estimates from one million sequenced T cells were considered lower bounds and underestimates.

This receptor was identified in a man aged 25 to 45 in good health. The material sequenced was blood.

The sequenced DNA is TGCGCCAGCAGCCAGCCCGGGACAGGGTCCTACGAGCAGTACTTC. Translated, it reads CASSQPGTGSYEQYF. The chain is encoded by TRBV4-1 joined to TRBJ2-7; TRBD1 lines up with 9 middle nucleotides. Compared with germline, V lacks 3 bases and J lacks 1 base; bases without a gene match: 4. The CDR3 holds 15 amino acids from the cysteine to the phenylalanine. Solely the CDR3 DNA is kept, with 45 bases framed from the first base. The germline V gene supplies CDR1 MGHRA and CDR2 YSYEKL.